This T cell receptor beta chain was obtained from a study of blood T cells in healthy people across ages. The use of a sample-barcoded 5' primer and a J-beta primer mix characterized a second PCR of roughly 7 to 11 cycles. TCRdb analysed the 5' RACE reads with MiXCR anew, one entry per CDR3 protein. The profile shows some 760,000 distinct CDR3 sequences, around 25% of them singletons. The same sample was also used in a study of T cells of mothers and their children.

Sequencing used blood. The TCR originated in a boy aged 5-17 years in good health.

CDR3 sequence reads: CSASGPHGYTF. The CDR3 bases are TGCAGCGCTTCCGGGCCCCATGGCTACACCTTC. This chain connects TRBV29-1 to TRBJ1-2, with no clear D. This CDR3 contains 11 residues. V was trimmed by 7 bases and J by 6 bases, leaving 12 bases between them. CDR1 is SQVTM and CDR2 is ANQGSEA in the germline V gene.